Shown below are 18 T cell receptor beta chains from a single sample sequenced in a study of CD8 T cells in ankylosing spondylitis. TCRdb independently ran MiXCR on the 5' RACE reads; one entry per CDR3 protein. The repertoire holds about 140,000 distinct CDR3 sequences, with 7% to 10% as singletons. The sequencing input was synovial fluid, either unsorted or a sorted T cell fraction (not recorded which). The source of these receptors is a male donor with ankylosing spondylitis.

The table lists this clonotype with many counts. This chain uses TRBV20-1 with TRBJ2-1; TRBD2 aligns across 8 bases. The CDR3 totals 12 residues. The V gene end was trimmed by 8 bases and the J gene end by 4 bases; junction bases not matched to a gene: 4. Germline assignment: CDR1 DFQATT and CDR2 SNEGSKA (reference sequence). This CDR3 is CSSRGGYNEQFF. DNA for the CDR3: TGCAGTTCTCGGGGGGGGTACAATGAGCAGTTCTTC.

This clonotype was counted ten times or more. The genes are TRBV7-2 and TRBJ1-5; D perhaps matches TRBD1 (5 bases). V shed 2 bases and J shed 4 bases, with 12 bases lying between them. The CDR3 totals 15 residues. The germline CDR1 and CDR2 sequences are SGHTA and FQGNSA. The CDR3 sequence: CASSLNGEGNQPQHF. In DNA form, the CDR3 reads TGTGCCAGCAGCTTAAACGGGGAGGGGAATCAGCCCCAGCATTTT.

A few counts support this clonotype. The genes are TRBV6-1 and TRBJ2-3, with D possibly TRBD2 on 5 matching bases. With 7 bases removed from V and 4 bases from J, the gap between germline ends came to 12 bases. The CDR3 spans 13 residues. The germline V gene has CDR1 MNHNS and CDR2 SASEGT. CDR3 nucleotide sequence: TGTGCCAGCAAACGGGATAGCGCAGATACGCAGTATTTT. Encoded protein: CASKRDSADTQYF.

This chain links TRBV20-1 with TRBJ1-1; D not resolved. Germline CDR1 is DFQATT and CDR2 is SNEGSKA (reference sequence). V lost 0 bases and J lost 5, with 16 bases in between. This CDR3 comprises 15 residues. The CDR3 sequence: CSARDPVGGRTEAFF. Written as DNA, the CDR3 is TGCAGTGCTAGAGATCCCGTGGGAGGGCGGACTGAAGCTTTCTTT.

This clonotype has a count of ten or more. The chain joins TRBV2 to TRBJ1-6; D perhaps matches TRBD1 (5 bases). Germline CDR1 and CDR2: SNHLY and FYNNEI. Trimming removed 4 bases from V and 3 bases from J, with 13 bases in between. The CDR3 sequence is 16 residues long. In DNA form, the CDR3 reads TGTGCCAGCAGTGTTCTCGGGACGGACTATAATTCACCCCTCCACTTT. This sequence encodes CASSVLGTDYNSPLHF.

This clonotype came up many times. The rearrangement joins TRBV9 to TRBJ2-7, with a weak D call TRBD1 (6 bases). CDR1 is SGDLS and CDR2 is YYNGEE in the germline V gene. There are 13 residues in the CDR3. Trimming stripped 3 bases from V and 2 bases from J, with 9 bases between. As DNA, the CDR3 is TGTGCCAGCAGCGAGGGGGTAGCCTACGAGCAGTACTTC. Translated: CASSEGVAYEQYF.

This clonotype was counted between two and nine times. The chain is built from TRBV7-2 and TRBJ1-2; D may be TRBD1 (5 bases). V was clipped by 6 bases and J by 4 bases, with 18 bases between them. Germline-derived CDR1 and CDR2 are SGHTA and FQGNSA. The CDR3 sequence is 15 residues long. The CDR3 spells CASRRQYRGVYGYTF. DNA of the CDR3: TGTGCCAGCAGACGTCAATATCGGGGCGTCTATGGCTACACCTTC.

The genes are TRBV30 and TRBJ2-1, with a possible D match to TRBD2 (6 bases). Deletions cut 1 base from V and 4 bases from J, with 14 bases between. CDR3 length: 15 residues. CDR1 and CDR2 from the germline V gene are GTSNPN and SVGIG (reference sequence). This chain's CDR3 is CAWSADLAGYNEQFF. The CDR3 DNA sequence: TGTGCCTGGAGTGCCGACTTGGCGGGGTACAATGAGCAGTTCTTC.

In its sample, this clonotype was seen many times. The rearrangement joins TRBV7-2 to TRBJ2-2; D call uncertain. Looked up from germline, CDR1 is SGHTA and CDR2 is FQGNSA. This CDR3 is 13 amino acids long. V was pared by 2 bases and J by 11 bases, with 12 bases between. The CDR3 sequence: CASSLNLHSELFF. The CDR3 DNA follows: TGTGCCAGCAGCTTAAACTTGCACAGTGAGCTGTTTTTT. Full variable domain (outside the CDR3, taken from reference TRBV7-2 and TRBJ2-2): GAGVSQSPSNKVTEKGKDVELRCDPISGHTALYWYRQSLGQGLEFLIYFQGNSAPDKSGLPSDRFSAERTGGSVSTLTIQRTQQEDSAVYLCASSLNLHSELFFGEGSRLTVL.

This clonotype was observed many times. The chain is built from TRBV6-5 and TRBJ2-6; D gene ambiguous. The V end was cut by 0 bases, the J end by 1 base, with 16 bases between. Germline CDR1 and CDR2: MNHEY and SVGAGI. The CDR3 extends over 19 amino acids. CDR3 bases: TGTGCCAGCAGTTACTCGAGTGTAGCATTGAGTTCTGGGGCCAACGTCCTGACTTTC. Translating gives CASSYSSVALSSGANVLTF.

The chain joins TRBV27 to TRBJ1-6; D might be TRBD1 (5 bases). Trimming shortened V by 2 bases and J by 7 bases, and 9 bases separated the two germline ends. CDR1 is MNHEY and CDR2 is SMNVEV in the germline V gene (reference sequence). The CDR3 is 14 residues long. Written as DNA, the CDR3 is TGTGCCAGCAGTTTAGTCAGGGACAATTCACCCCTCCACTTT. It translates to CASSLVRDNSPLHF.

The chain combines TRBV20-1 with TRBJ1-4; 7 nucleotides match TRBD1. Trimming cost V 5 bases and J 2 bases; bases outside gene matches: 14. The germline V gene encodes CDR1 DFQATT and CDR2 SNEGSKA (reference sequence). The CDR3 runs 17 residues. The CDR3 reads CSAVDRAPGATNEKLFF. CDR3 coding DNA: TGCAGTGCTGTAGACAGGGCCCCAGGAGCGACTAATGAAAAACTGTTTTTT.

This clonotype was counted a few times. Just one base apart from a much larger clone, this may be a read error. The chain recombines TRBV20-1 with TRBJ2-6; D is uncertain. Germline loops: CDR1 DFQATT, CDR2 SNEGSKA (reference sequence). The CDR3 is 13 residues long. The CDR3 DNA is TGCAGTGCCACCGGGCCTGGGTCCAACGTCCTGACTTTC. The encoded protein is CSATGPGSNVLTF.

This clonotype was picked up many times. The rearrangement links TRBV7-2 to TRBJ2-2; no reliable D call. The CDR3 length is 14 residues. Germline V gene sequence: CDR1 SGHTA, CDR2 FQGNSA. Trimming took off 3 bases at V and 1 base at J, with 6 bases between the two ends. The DNA of the CDR3 is TGTGCCAGCAGCTTCAACGGGAACACCGGGGAGCTGTTTTTT. This sequence encodes CASSFNGNTGELFF.

This clonotype was observed a handful of times. The CDR3 nucleotides are TGCGCCAGCAGCCAAGAGCAGGATTCACCCCTCCACTTT. Amino acids: CASSQEQDSPLHF. The rearrangement links TRBV4-3 to TRBJ1-6, with D unresolved. V gave up 0 bases and J gave up 8 bases, with 5 bases separating them. The CDR3 runs to 13 residues. Germline V lookup: CDR1 LGHNA, CDR2 YSLEER.

The chain combines TRBV4-1 with TRBJ1-4; D ambiguous. The CDR3 runs 15 residues. CDR1 is MGHRA and CDR2 is YSYEKL in the germline V gene. Between the trimmed V and J ends, which lost 0 bases and 5 bases, there was a span of 10 bases. The CDR3 reads CASSQDFRRNEKLFF. The DNA for the CDR3 is TGCGCCAGCAGCCAAGACTTTCGAAGAAATGAAAAACTGTTTTTT.

This clonotype showed up many times. CDR3 amino acids: CASSPNHGQAVPQFF. CDR3 sequence (DNA): TGCGCCAGCAGTCCTAACCACGGACAGGCCGTACCGCAGTTCTTC. The chain couples TRBV4-1 to TRBJ2-1; 7 bases match TRBD1. This CDR3 has 15 amino acids. The junction had 17 bases not matched to a gene; V was cut back by 6 bases and J by 12 bases. The germline CDR1 and CDR2 sequences are MGHRA and YSYEKL.

By frequency in the sample, this clonotype is medium-sized. The DNA for the CDR3 is TGTGCCAGCAGTGAGTCCCCCAGTTTTGATAGCAATCAGCCCCAGCATTTT. This codes for CASSESPSFDSNQPQHF. This chain links TRBV2 with TRBJ1-5; unclear D gene. The V gene's germline CDR1 is SNHLY and CDR2 FYNNEI. The CDR3 is 17 residues long. V gave up 3 bases and J gave up 0 bases, with 15 bases separating them.